Listed here are 5 T cell receptor beta chains from one sample, sequenced in a study of human T cells and chemical hapten exposure. As for time point: patch test 3, about 24 weeks after DPC sensitization. As for treatment: therapeutic diphenylcyclopropenone sensitization with weekly scalp DPC. TCRdb independently ran MiXCR on the RACE reads; one entry per CDR3 protein. The sample lists tens of thousands of distinct CDR3 sequences; roughly 10% were seen once. The sequences come from whole blood, collected in connection with sensitization to the hapten diphenylcyclopropenone (DPC). These receptor sequences come from a woman in her fifties or sixties with alopecia areata. Some clones in this sample may be carry-over from other donors' samples.

The sample holds many counts of this clonotype. The chain links TRBV3-1 to TRBJ2-1; 7 positions agree with TRBD2. CDR3 length: 15 amino acids. V lost 4 bases, J lost 1 base, and 4 bases stayed unmatched. From germline, CDR1 is LGHDT and CDR2 YNNKEL (reference sequence). CDR3 nucleotides: TGTGCCAGCAGCCCTAGCGGAACATCCTACAATGAGCAGTTCTTC. This codes for CASSPSGTSYNEQFF.

This clonotype has a count of ten or more. V gene TRBV27 combines with J gene TRBJ1-1; TRBD1 is a possible D gene (5 bases). Germline V CDR1 and CDR2: MNHEY, SMNVEV (reference sequence). Trimming shortened V by 1 base and J by 5 bases, and 11 bases separated the two germline ends. CDR3 length: 14 residues. The CDR3 DNA is TGTGCCAGCAGTTTATTCGGGACCCCAACTGAAGCTTTCTTT. Its translation is CASSLFGTPTEAFF.

This clonotype has a handful of counts. The chain links TRBV7-8 to TRBJ2-5, with 12 bases lining up with TRBD2. Germline lookup yields CDR1 SGHVS and CDR2 FQNEAQ. Trimming removed 6 bases from V and 4 bases from J; junction bases left unmatched: 9. The CDR3 runs to 16 residues. The CDR3 reads CASSLWELAGGETQYF. In DNA form, the CDR3 reads TGTGCCAGCAGTCTCTGGGAACTAGCGGGGGGAGAGACCCAGTACTTC.

This clonotype was counted only a few times. The chain combines TRBV5-1 with TRBJ2-3; D gene uncertain. The CDR3 is 15 amino acids. CDR1 and CDR2 (germline): SGHRS, YFSETQ. V lost 4 bases to trimming and J lost 0 bases, with 12 bases between them. CDR3 sequence: CASSVPHHSTDTQYF. The CDR3 DNA is TGCGCCAGCAGCGTCCCTCATCATAGCACAGATACGCAGTATTTT.

In this sample, this clonotype turned up many times. J is TRBJ1-2 and V is TRBV27, with TRBD1 identical over 11 bases. Germline CDR1 reads MNHEY; CDR2 reads SMNVEV (reference sequence). The CDR3 sequence is 18 residues long. The V and J ends lost 1 base and 0 bases, in that order; junction bases with no gene match: 7. The CDR3 nucleotides read TGTGCCAGCAGTTTATTTGCCCGGGACAGGGGGTCTAACTATGGCTACACCTTC. Its protein product is CASSLFARDRGSNYGYTF.